This T cell receptor (beta chain) was found in a study of identical twins. Study-level points and caveats: Insertion counts were lower in abundant cord blood beta clonotypes, a trend that memory repertoires did not show.

A template switching step contributed a universal primer site, while unique molecular identifiers were present in the cDNA. TCRdb re-analysed the 5' RACE reads in MiXCR, keeping a single row per CDR3 protein. The sample lists roughly 480,000 distinct CDR3 sequences, 24% occurring once. The CDR3 extends over 14 amino acids. V lost 0 bases and J 0 bases, leaving 6 bases between the germline ends. Germline CDR1 reads SGHRS; CDR2 reads YFSETQ. This clonotype was recorded many times. Its antigen is unknown. The sample also formed part of further work on T cells expressing NK-cell markers. This second report adds: Of CD8+ T cells, about 1.0-8% belonged to dominant NKG2C+ clonotypes in six donors. Expanded clones of NKG2C+ T cells had an unclear HCMV specificity.

This sequence was found in a woman under 30 in good health. The specimen sequenced was CD4+ T cells sorted from blood. The chain has TRBV5-1 and TRBJ1-1; the D is unclear. The CDR3 nucleotides read TGCGCCAGCAGCTTGGATAGAATGAACACTGAAGCTTTCTTT. Protein product: CASSLDRMNTEAFF. Complete variable domain (other parts from reference TRBV5-1 and TRBJ1-1): KAGVTQTPRYLIKTRGQQVTLSCSPISGHRSVSWYQQTPGQGLQFLFEYFSETQRNKGNFPGRFSGRQFSNSRSEMNVSTLELGDSALYLCASSLDRMNTEAFFGQGTRLTVV.